The rows below give T cell receptor beta chains drawn from one sample of a study of human T cells and chemical hapten exposure. A single record per CDR3 protein comes from TCRdb applying MiXCR to the RACE reads. Of 85,000 to 100,000 distinct CDR3 sequences in the sample, about an eighth were seen once. Sequences were derived from whole blood, sampled in connection with sensitization to the hapten diphenylcyclopropenone (DPC). The receptors originated from a woman between 40 and 55 years old with alopecia areata. Some clones in this sample may be carry-over from other donors' samples. CDR3s include the opening cysteine and the closing phenylalanine or tryptophan. A D gene is named only where the DNA matches it firmly. Part of the rows lack a size; the others show once, few, many or a class for expanded clones.

j_gene	v_gene	d_gene	abundance	CDR3aa	CDR3nt
TRBJ2-1	TRBV3-1	.	many	CASSQEVPRKSSYNEQFF	TGTGCCAGCAGCCAAGAAGTTCCCCGGAAAAGCTCCTACAATGAGCAGTTCTTC
TRBJ1-4	TRBV25-1	.	.	CASMSYEKLFF	TGTGCCAGCATGAGTTATGAAAAACTGTTTTTT
TRBJ2-7	TRBV7-2	.	many	CASSLGSAVQQGGEQYF	TGTGCCAGCAGCTTAGGTTCGGCGGTTCAGCAGGGGGGCGAGCAGTACTTC
TRBJ2-2	TRBV6-2/TRBV6-3	.	once	CASSRGELFF	TGTGCCAGCAGCCGCGGGGAGCTGTTTTTT
TRBJ2-7	TRBV4-3	TRBD2	.	CASSQGLREYEQYF	TGCGCCAGCAGCCAAGGGTTGCGGGAGTACGAGCAGTACTTC
TRBJ1-1	TRBV4-3	TRBD1	.	CASSQGGGVDGTEAFF	TGCGCCAGCAGCCAAGGAGGGGGCGTGGATGGCACTGAAGCTTTCTTT
TRBJ2-3	TRBV12-3/TRBV12-4	.	few	CASGTRNGGKYF	TGTGCCAGCGGAACTCGGAACGGAGGAAAGTATTTT
TRBJ1-5	TRBV20-1	.	.	CSARDPLRTARGNQPQHF	TGCAGTGCTAGAGATCCTCTTCGGACAGCTCGGGGAAATCAGCCCCAGCATTTT
TRBJ1-1	TRBV7-9	.	many	CASSFVNAEAFF	TGTGCCAGCAGCTTCGTTAACGCTGAAGCTTTCTTT
TRBJ2-3	TRBV7-9	.	.	CASSSAAYTDTQYF	TGTGCCAGCAGCTCGGCAGCCTACACAGATACGCAGTATTTT
TRBJ2-3	TRBV18	.	many	CASSRGNTDTQYF	TGTGCCAGCTCACGGGGCAACACAGATACGCAGTATTTT
TRBJ2-5	TRBV20-1	.	many	CSARDLGKTQYF	TGCAGTGCTAGAGATTTGGGGAAGACCCAGTACTTC
TRBJ1-1	TRBV12-3/TRBV12-4	.	.	CASSPAPGANTEAFF	TGTGCCAGCAGTCCCGCCCCAGGGGCGAACACTGAAGCTTTCTTT
TRBJ2-5	TRBV7-2	TRBD1	few	CASSWDREETQYF	TGTGCCAGCAGCTGGGACAGAGAAGAGACCCAGTACTTC
TRBJ2-3	TRBV7-8	.	few	CASSLQEFTDTQYF	TGTGCCAGCAGCTTACAGGAATTCACAGATACGCAGTATTTT